This TCR beta chain was sequenced in a study of blood T cell repertoires in COVID-19. Study overall: There were acute and convalescent COVID-19 samples, and they came from the United States, Italy and Spain. The cDNA or gDNA used as material had been derived from T cells, B-cell-depleted T cells, or PBMCs.

Seattle patient enrollment occurred during active infection, with longitudinal follow-up thereafter. Original processing methods: Reference gene primer amplification yielded estimated nucleated cell counts. Measured with immunoSEQ multiplex PCR; TCRdb has only the in-frame clones, and not every one. D and trimming come from the DNA, and the V and J calls and clone size come from that table. This table has some 210,000 clones, around nine tenths appearing once. This CDR3 region has 16 residues. Germline loops: CDR1 MNHEY, CDR2 SMNVEV (reference sequence). V shed 7 bases, J shed 10 bases, and the junction held 13 bases outside the gene matches.

This receptor was identified in a man in his 60s with COVID-19, enrolled during active disease. The sequencing input was peripheral blood. V is TRBV27 and J is TRBJ1-6; 10 nucleotides align to TRBD1. The CDR3 DNA sequence: TGTGCCAGCACCTTCTTAGGGGGGACAGGGGTATCACCCCTCCACTTT. Protein product: CASTFLGGTGVSPLHF.